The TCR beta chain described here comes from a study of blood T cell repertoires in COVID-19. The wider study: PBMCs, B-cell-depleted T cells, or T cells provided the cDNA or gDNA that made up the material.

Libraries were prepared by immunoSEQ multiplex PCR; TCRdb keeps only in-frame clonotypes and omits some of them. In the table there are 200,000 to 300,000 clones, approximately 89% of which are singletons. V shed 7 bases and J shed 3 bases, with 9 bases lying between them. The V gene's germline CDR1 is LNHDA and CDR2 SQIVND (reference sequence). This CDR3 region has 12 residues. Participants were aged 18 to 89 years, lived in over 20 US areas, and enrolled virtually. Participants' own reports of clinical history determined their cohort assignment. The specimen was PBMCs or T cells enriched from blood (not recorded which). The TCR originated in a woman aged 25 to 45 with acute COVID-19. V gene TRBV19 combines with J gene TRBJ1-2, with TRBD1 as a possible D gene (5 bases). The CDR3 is CASIGRDYGYTF. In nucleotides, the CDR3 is TGTGCCAGTATCGGCAGGGACTATGGCTACACCTTC.